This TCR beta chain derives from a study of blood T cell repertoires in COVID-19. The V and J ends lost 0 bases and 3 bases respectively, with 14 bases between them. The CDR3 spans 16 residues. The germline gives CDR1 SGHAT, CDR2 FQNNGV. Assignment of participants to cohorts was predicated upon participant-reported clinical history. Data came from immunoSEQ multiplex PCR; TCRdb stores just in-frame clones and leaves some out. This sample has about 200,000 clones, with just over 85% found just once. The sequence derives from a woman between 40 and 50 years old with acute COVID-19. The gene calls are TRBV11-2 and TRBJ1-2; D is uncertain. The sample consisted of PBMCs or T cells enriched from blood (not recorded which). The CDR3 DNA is TGTGCCAGCAGCTTAGAGAGAGCCTCCGTATACTATGGCTACACCTTC. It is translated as CASSLERASVYYGYTF.